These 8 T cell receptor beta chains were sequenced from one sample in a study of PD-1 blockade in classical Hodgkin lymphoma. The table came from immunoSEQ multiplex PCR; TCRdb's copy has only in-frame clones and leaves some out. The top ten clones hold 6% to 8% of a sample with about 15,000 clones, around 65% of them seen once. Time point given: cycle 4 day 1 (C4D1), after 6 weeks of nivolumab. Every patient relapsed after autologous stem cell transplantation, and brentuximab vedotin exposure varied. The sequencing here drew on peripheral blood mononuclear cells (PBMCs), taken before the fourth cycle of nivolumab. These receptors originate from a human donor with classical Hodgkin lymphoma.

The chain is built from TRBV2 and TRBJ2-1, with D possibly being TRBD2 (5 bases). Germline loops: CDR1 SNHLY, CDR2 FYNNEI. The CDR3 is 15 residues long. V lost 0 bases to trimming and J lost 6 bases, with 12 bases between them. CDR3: CASSEAVRTFNEQFF. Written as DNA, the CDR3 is TGTGCCAGCAGTGAAGCTGTCAGGACTTTCAATGAGCAGTTCTTC. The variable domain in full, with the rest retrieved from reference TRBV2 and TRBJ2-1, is EPEVTQTPSHQVTQMGQEVILRCVPISNHLYFYWYRQILGQKVEFLVSFYNNEISEKSEIFDDQFSVERPDGSNFTLKIRSTKLEDSAMYFCASSEAVRTFNEQFFGPGTRLTVL.

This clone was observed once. CDR3 DNA sequence: TGCGCCAGCAGCCCGGGACTAGCGGGAGACCTCCAAGAGACCCAGTACTTC. Translation: CASSPGLAGDLQETQYF. The chain combines TRBV5-1 with TRBJ2-5, with TRBD2 matching over 14 bases. CDR3 length equals 17 residues. CDR1 is SGHRS, CDR2 YFSETQ, per germline. V gave up 4 bases and J gave up 1 base; unmatched junction bases: 6.

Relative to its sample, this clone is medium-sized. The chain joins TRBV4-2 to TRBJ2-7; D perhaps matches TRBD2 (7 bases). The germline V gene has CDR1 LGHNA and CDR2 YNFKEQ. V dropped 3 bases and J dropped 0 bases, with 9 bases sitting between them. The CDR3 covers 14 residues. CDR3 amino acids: CASSQGGGSYEQYF. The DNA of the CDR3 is TGTGCCAGCAGCCAGGGAGGGGGCTCCTACGAGCAGTACTTC.

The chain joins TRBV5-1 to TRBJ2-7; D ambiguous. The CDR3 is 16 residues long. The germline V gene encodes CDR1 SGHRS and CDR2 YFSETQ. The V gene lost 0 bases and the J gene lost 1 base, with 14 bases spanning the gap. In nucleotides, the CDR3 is TGCGCCAGCAGCTTGGTCAGTGGCGTCTCGTCCTACGAGCAGTACTTC. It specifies CASSLVSGVSSYEQYF.

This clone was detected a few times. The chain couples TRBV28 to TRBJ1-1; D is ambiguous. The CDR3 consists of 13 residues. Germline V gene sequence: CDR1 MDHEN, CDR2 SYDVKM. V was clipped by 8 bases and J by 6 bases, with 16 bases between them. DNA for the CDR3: TGTGCCAGCCATCTGTCTTTTTCGGCTGAAGCTTTCTTT. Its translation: CASHLSFSAEAFF.

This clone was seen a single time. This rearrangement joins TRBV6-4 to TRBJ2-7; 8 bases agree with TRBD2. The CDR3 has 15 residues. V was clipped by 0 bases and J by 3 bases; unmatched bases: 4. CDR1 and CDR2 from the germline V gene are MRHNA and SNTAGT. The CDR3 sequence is CASSDSNGRVYEQYF. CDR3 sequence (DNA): TGTGCCAGCAGTGACTCGAACGGGAGGGTCTACGAGCAGTACTTC.

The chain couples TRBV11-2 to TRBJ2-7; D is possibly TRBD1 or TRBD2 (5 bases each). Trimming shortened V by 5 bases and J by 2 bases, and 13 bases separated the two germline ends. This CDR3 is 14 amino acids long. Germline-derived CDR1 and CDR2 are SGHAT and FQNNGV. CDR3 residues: CASSLRDPPYEQYF. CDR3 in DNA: TGTGCCAGCAGCCTCCGGGACCCCCCCTACGAGCAGTACTTC.

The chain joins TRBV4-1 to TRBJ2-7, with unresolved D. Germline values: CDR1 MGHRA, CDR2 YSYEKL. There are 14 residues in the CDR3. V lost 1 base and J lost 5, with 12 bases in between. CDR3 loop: CASSQAMERNEQYF. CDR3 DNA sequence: TGCGCCAGCAGCCAAGCTATGGAAAGGAACGAGCAGTACTTC.